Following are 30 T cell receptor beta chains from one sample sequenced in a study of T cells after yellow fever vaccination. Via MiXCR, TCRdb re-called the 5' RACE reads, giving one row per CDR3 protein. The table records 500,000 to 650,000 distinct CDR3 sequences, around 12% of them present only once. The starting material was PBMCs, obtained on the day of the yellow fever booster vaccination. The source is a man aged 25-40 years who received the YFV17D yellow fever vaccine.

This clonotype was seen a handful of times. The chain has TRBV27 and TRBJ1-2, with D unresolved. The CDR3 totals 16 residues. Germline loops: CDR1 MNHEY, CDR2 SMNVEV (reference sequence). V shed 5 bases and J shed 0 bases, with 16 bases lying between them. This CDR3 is CASSPGRRSANYGYTF. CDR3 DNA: TGTGCCAGCAGTCCGGGTCGCCGATCAGCTAACTATGGCTACACCTTC.

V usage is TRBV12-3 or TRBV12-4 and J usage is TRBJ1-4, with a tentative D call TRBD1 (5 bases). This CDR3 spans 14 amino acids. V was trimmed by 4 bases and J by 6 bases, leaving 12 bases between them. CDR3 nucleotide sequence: TGTGCCAGCAGTTCCGGGGGGTCGTATGAAAAACTGTTTTTT. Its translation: CASSSGGSYEKLFF.

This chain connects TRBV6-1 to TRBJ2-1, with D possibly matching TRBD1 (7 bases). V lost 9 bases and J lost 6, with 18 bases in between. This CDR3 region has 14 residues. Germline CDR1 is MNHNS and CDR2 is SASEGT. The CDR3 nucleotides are TGTGCCAGTGGGCAGGGGGGTTGGGGCAATGAGCAGTTCTTC. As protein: CASGQGGWGNEQFF.

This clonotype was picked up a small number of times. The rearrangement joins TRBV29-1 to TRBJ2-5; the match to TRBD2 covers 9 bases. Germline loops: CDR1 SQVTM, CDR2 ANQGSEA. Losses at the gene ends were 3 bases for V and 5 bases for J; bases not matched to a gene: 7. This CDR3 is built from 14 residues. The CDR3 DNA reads TGCAGCGTTGAGGGCGGGAGGGCCTGGGAGACCCAGTACTTC. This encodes CSVEGGRAWETQYF.

In DNA, the CDR3 is TGCAGCGTCAGCCCCGGGACAGGGGGCACTGAAGCTTTCTTT. Its protein is CSVSPGTGGTEAFF. V and J are TRBV29-1 and TRBJ1-1; 11 bases are a match to TRBD1. Germline V gene lookup returns CDR1 SQVTM and CDR2 ANQGSEA. The CDR3 has 14 amino acids. V trimming: 6 bases; J trimming: 4 bases; junction bases outside the gene matches: 7.

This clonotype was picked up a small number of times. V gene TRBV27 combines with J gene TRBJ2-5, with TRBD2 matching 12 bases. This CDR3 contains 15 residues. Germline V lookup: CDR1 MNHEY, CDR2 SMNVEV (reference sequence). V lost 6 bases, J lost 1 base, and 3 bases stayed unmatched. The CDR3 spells CASRGTSGSQETQYF. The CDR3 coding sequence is TGTGCCAGCAGAGGGACTAGCGGGTCCCAAGAGACCCAGTACTTC.

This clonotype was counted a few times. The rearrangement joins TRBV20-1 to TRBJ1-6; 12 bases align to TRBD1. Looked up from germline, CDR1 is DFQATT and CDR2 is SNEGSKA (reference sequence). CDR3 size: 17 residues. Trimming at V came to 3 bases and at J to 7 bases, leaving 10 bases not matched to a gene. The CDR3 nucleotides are TGCAGTGCTAGCCCCCGCGAGGGACAGGGGGCAAATTCACCCCTCCACTTT. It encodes CSASPREGQGANSPLHF.

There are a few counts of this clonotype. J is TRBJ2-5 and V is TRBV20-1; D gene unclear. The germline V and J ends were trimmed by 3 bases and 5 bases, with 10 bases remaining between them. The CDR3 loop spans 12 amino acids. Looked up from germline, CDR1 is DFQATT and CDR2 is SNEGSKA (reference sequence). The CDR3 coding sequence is TGCAGTGCTAGGCAAATCGAGGAGACCCAGTACTTC. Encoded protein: CSARQIEETQYF.

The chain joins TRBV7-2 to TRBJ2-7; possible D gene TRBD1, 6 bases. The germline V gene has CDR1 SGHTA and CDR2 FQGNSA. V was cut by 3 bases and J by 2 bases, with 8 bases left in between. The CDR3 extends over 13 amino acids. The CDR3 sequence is CASSFNRAYEQYF. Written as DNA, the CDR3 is TGTGCCAGCAGCTTCAACAGGGCCTACGAGCAGTACTTC.

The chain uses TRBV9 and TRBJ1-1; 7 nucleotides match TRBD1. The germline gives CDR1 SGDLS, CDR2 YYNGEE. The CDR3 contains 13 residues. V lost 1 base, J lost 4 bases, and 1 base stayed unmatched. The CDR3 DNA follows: TGTGCCAGCAGCGTAAAGGGGGCCACTGAAGCTTTCTTT. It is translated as CASSVKGATEAFF.

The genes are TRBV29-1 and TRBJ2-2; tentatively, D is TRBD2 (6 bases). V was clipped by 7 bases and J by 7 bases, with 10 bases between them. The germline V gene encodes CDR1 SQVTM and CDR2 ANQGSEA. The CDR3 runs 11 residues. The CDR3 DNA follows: TGCAGCGGGGGACTCGACGGGGAGCTGTTTTTT. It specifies CSGGLDGELFF.

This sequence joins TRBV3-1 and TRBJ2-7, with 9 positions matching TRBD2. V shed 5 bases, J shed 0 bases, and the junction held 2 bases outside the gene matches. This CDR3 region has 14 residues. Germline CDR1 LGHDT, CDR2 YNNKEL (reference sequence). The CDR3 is CASSNSGSSYEQYF. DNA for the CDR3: TGTGCCAGCAGCAATAGCGGGAGCTCCTACGAGCAGTACTTC.

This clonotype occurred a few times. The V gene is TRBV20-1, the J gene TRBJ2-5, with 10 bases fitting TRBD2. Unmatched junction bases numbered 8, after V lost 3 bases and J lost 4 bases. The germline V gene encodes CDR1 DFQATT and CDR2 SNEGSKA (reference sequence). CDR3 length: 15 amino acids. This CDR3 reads CSASPAGGFRETQYF. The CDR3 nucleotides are TGCAGTGCTAGTCCAGCGGGAGGGTTCAGAGAGACCCAGTACTTC.

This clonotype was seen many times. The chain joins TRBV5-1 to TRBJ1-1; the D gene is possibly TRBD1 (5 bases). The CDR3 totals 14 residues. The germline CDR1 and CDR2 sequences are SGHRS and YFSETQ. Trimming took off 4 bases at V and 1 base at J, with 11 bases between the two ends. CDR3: CASSGGTANTEAFF. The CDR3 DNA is TGCGCCAGCAGCGGCGGGACGGCGAACACTGAAGCTTTCTTT.

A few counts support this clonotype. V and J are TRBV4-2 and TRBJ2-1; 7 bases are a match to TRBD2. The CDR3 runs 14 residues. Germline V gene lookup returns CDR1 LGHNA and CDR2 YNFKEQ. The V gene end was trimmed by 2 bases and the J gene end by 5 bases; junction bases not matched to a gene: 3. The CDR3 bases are TGTGCCAGCAGCCAACCGAGCGGGAACAATGAGCAGTTCTTC. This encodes CASSQPSGNNEQFF.

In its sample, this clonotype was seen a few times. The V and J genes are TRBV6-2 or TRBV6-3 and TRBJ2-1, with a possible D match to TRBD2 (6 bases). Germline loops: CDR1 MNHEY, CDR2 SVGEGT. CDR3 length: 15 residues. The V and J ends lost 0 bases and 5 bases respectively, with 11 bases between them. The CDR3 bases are TGTGCCAGCAGTTACTCTAGCGGAAGTCACAATGAGCAGTTCTTC. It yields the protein CASSYSSGSHNEQFF.

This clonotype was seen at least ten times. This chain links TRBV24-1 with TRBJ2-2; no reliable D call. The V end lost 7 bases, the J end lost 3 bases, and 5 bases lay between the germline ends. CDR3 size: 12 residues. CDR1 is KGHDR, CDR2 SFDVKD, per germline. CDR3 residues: CATSGYTGELFF. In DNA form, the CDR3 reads TGTGCCACCAGCGGGTACACCGGGGAGCTGTTTTTT.

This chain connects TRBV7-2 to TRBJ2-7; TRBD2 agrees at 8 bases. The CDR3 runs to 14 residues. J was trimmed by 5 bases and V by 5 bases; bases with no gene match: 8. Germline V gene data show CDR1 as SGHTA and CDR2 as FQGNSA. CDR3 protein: CASSPYSGTHEQYF. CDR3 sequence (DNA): TGTGCCAGCAGCCCTTATAGCGGGACCCACGAGCAGTACTTC.

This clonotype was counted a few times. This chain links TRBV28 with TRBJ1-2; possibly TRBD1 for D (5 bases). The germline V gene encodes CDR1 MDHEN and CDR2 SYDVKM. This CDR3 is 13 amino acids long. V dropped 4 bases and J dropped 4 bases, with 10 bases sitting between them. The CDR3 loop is CASSSGLLYGYTF. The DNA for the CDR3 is TGTGCCAGCAGTTCGGGACTGCTCTATGGCTACACCTTC.

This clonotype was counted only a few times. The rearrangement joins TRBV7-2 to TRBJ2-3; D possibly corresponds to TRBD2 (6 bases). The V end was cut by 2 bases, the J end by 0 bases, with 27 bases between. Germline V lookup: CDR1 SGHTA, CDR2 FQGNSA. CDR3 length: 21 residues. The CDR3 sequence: CASSLRPRAASALSSTDTQYF. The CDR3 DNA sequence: TGTGCCAGCAGCTTACGCCCGAGGGCGGCTAGCGCCCTATCTAGCACAGATACGCAGTATTTT. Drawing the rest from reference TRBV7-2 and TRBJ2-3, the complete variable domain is GAGVSQSPSNKVTEKGKDVELRCDPISGHTALYWYRQSLGQGLEFLIYFQGNSAPDKSGLPSDRFSAERTGGSVSTLTIQRTQQEDSAVYLCASSLRPRAASALSSTDTQYFGPGTRLTVL.

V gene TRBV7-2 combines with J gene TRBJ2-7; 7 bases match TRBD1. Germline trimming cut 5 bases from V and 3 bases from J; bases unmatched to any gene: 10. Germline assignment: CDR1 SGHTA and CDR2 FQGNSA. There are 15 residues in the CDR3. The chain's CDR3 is CASSTRQGRYYEQYF. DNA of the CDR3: TGTGCCAGCAGCACAAGACAGGGAAGGTACTACGAGCAGTACTTC.

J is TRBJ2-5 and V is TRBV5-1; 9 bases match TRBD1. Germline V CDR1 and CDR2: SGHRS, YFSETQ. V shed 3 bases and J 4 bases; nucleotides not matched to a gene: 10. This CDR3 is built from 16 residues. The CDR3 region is CASSSSTGGSGETQYF. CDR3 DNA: TGCGCCAGCAGCTCAAGTACAGGGGGCTCGGGAGAGACCCAGTACTTC.

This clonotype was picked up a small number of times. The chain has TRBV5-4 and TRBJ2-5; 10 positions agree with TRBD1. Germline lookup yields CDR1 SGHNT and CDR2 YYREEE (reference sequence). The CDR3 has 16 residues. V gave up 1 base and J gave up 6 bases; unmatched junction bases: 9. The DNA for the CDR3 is TGTGCCAGCAGCTTGCGACAGGGGGCCAGTCAGAAGACCCAGTACTTC. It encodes CASSLRQGASQKTQYF. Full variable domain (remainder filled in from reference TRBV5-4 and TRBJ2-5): ETGVTQSPTHLIKTRGQQVTLRCSSQSGHNTVSWYQQALGQGPQFIFQYYREEENGRGNFPPRFSGLQFPNYSSELNVNALELDDSALYLCASSLRQGASQKTQYFGPGTRLLVL.

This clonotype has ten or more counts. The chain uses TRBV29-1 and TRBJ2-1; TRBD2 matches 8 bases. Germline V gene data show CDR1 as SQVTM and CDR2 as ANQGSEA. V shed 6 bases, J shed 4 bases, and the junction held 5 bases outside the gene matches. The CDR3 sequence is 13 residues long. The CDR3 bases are TGCAGCGTCGCGGGAGGTTTATACAATGAGCAGTTCTTC. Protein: CSVAGGLYNEQFF.

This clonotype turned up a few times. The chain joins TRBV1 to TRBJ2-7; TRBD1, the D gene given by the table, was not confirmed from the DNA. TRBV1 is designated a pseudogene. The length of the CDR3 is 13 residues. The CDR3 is CTSSPRDSYEQYF. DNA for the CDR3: TGCACCAGCAGCCCCCGGGACAGCTACGAGCAGTACTTC.

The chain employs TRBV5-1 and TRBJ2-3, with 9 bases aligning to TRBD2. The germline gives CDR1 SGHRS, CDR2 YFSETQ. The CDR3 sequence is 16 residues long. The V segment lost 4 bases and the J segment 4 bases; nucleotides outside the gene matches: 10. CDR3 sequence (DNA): TGCGCCAGCAGCCGATCCGGGACTAGCTCCCCAGATACGCAGTATTTT. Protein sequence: CASSRSGTSSPDTQYF. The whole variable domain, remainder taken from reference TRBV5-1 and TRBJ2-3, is KAGVTQTPRYLIKTRGQQVTLSCSPISGHRSVSWYQQTPGQGLQFLFEYFSETQRNKGNFPGRFSGRQFSNSRSEMNVSTLELGDSALYLCASSRSGTSSPDTQYFGPGTRLTVL.

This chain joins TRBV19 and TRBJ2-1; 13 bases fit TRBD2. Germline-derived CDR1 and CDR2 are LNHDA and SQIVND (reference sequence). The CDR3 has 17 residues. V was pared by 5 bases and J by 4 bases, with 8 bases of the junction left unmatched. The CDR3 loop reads CASSPLGTSGTYNEQFF. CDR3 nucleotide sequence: TGTGCCAGTAGTCCCCTCGGGACTAGCGGGACGTACAATGAGCAGTTCTTC.

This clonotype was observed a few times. The CDR3 coding sequence is TGTGCCACCAGCAGAGATGTAGCGGGCCCCTACGAGCAGTACTTC. The encoded protein is CATSRDVAGPYEQYF. The chain has TRBV15 and TRBJ2-7, with 7 bases that match TRBD2. This CDR3 region has 15 residues. V shed 0 bases and J 2 bases; nucleotides not matched to a gene: 4. Germline values: CDR1 LNHNV, CDR2 YYDKDF (reference sequence).

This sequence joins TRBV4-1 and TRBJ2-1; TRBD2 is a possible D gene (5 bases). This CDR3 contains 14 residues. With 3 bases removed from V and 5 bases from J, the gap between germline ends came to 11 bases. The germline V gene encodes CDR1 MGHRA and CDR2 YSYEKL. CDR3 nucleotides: TGCGCCAGCAGCCATCCCCGGACTCACAATGAGCAGTTCTTC. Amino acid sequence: CASSHPRTHNEQFF.

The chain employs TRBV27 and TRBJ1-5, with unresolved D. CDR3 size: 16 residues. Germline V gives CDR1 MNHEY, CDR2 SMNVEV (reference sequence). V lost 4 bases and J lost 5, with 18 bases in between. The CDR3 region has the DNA TGTGCCAGCAGTTCCTTGGACTTTCCTGGTGATCAGCCCCAGCATTTT. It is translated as CASSSLDFPGDQPQHF.